This paragraph covers one TCR beta chain sequence. These data originate in a study of shared clonotypes between healthy human individuals. The ends were cut back, 3 bases at V and 9 bases at J, with 22 bases in the middle. CDR3 length: 16 amino acids. Germline lookup yields CDR1 ENHRY and CDR2 SYGVKD. Method: immunoSEQ multiplex PCR; TCRdb's copy keeps in-frame clones and lacks some. The repertoire holds some 500,000 clones, with around three quarters as singletons. The TCR originated in a woman between 35 and 50 years old in good health. Some clones in this sample may be carry-over from other donors' samples. The V call is TRBV10-3, the J call TRBJ2-3; D may correspond to TRBD1 or TRBD2 (5 bases each). Sequenced input: PBMCs. The CDR3 DNA is TGTGCCATCAGTGACACAAGGGACCTCCCACAGGTAACGCAGTATTTT. It is translated as CAISDTRDLPQVTQYF.